The present entry profiles one TCR beta chain with its context. Its antigen is unknown. The CDR3 is 12 residues long. V lost 5 bases to trimming and J lost 2 bases, with 7 bases between them. Germline lookup yields CDR1 SNHLY and CDR2 FYNNEI. A few pembrolizumab responders had their TCRs sequenced. Sequencing was performed with immunoSEQ multiplex PCR; in TCRdb, only in-frame clones are kept and a portion is missing. The sample includes some 100,000 clones, 70% to 85% of them seen just once. This entry is derived from a study of PD-1 blockade in mismatch repair-deficient tumors. The study's findings and limits: Rapid post-treatment expansion, then contraction, generally preceding radiologic response, marked tumor-resident clones.

The sequence was obtained from an adult with mismatch repair-deficient cancer. The chain joins TRBV2 to TRBJ2-7; D uncertain. This specimen consisted of peripheral blood, obtained roughly eight months after starting pembrolizumab. The CDR3 sequence: CASSYRAYEQYF. The DNA of the CDR3 is TGTGCCAGCAGTTACCGGGCCTACGAGCAGTACTTC.